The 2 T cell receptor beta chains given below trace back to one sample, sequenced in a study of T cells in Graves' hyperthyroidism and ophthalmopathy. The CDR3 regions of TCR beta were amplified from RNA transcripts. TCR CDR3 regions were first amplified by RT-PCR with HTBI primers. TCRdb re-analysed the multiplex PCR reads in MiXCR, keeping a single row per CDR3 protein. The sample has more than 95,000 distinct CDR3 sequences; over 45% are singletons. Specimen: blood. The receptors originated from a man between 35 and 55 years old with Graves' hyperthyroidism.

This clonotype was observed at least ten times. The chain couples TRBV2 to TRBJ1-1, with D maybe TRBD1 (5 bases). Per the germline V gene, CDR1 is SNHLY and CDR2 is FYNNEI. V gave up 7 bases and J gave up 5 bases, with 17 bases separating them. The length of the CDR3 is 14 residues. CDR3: CASKGTGGGTEAFF. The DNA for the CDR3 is TGTGCCAGCAAGGGGACGGGGGGTGGTACTGAAGCTTTCTTT.

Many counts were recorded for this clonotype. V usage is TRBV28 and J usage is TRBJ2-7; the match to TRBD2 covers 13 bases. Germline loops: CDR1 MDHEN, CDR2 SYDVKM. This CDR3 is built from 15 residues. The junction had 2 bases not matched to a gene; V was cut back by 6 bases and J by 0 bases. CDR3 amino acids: CASSRTSGSSYEQYF. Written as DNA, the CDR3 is TGTGCCAGCAGCCGGACTAGCGGGAGCTCCTACGAGCAGTACTTC.